Following are 32 T cell receptor beta chains from one sample sequenced in a study of OX40 agonist ivuxolimab in advanced cancers. TCRdb keeps only in-frame clones here, not all; method: immunoSEQ multiplex PCR. The sample has under 100,000 clones, approximately 92% seen once. The specimen comprised CD4+ or CD8+ T cells sorted from blood, sampled in a trial of the OX40 agonist ivuxolimab. These receptors were collected from an adult with an advanced solid tumor such as melanoma, head and neck, liver or kidney cancer.

This clone was seen more than once but under ten times. The genes are TRBV9 and TRBJ1-1, with a tentative D call TRBD1 (5 bases). CDR3 length: 14 amino acids. Germline-derived CDR1 and CDR2 are SGDLS and YYNGEE. Trimming took 0 bases from V and 0 from J, leaving 6 bases between them. The DNA of the CDR3 is TGTGCCAGCAGCGTAGGGGGCGTGAACACTGAAGCTTTCTTT. This translates into CASSVGGVNTEAFF. The full variable domain, rest sourced from reference TRBV9 and TRBJ1-1, is DSGVTQTPKHLITATGQRVTLRCSPRSGDLSVYWYQQSLDQGLQFLIQYYNGEERAKGNILERFSAQQFPDLHSELNLSSLELGDSALYFCASSVGGVNTEAFFGQGTRLTVV.

The CDR3 region has the DNA TGTGCCAGCAGCTTGGGGGGACTATACAATGAGCAGTTCTTC. This codes for CASSLGGLYNEQFF. The V call is TRBV5-4, the J call TRBJ2-1, with 7 bases that match TRBD2. CDR1 SGHNT and CDR2 YYREEE come from the germline V gene (reference sequence). Trimming removed 0 bases from V and 4 bases from J; junction bases left unmatched: 1. This CDR3 is built from 14 residues. Filled out from reference TRBV5-4 and TRBJ2-1, the complete variable domain reads ETGVTQSPTHLIKTRGQQVTLRCSSQSGHNTVSWYQQALGQGPQFIFQYYREEENGRGNFPPRFSGLQFPNYSSELNVNALELDDSALYLCASSLGGLYNEQFFGPGTRLTVL.

This chain connects TRBV29-1 to TRBJ2-2; 8 positions match TRBD1. V shed 5 bases, J shed 0 bases, and the junction held 2 bases outside the gene matches. This CDR3 comprises 14 residues. Germline V gives CDR1 SQVTM, CDR2 ANQGSEA. The CDR3 nucleotides are TGCAGCGTTCGGGGACAGGCGAACACCGGGGAGCTGTTTTTT. Residues: CSVRGQANTGELFF.

The chain employs TRBV5-1 and TRBJ2-7, with 10 nucleotides matching TRBD1. V lost 3 bases and J lost 5; bases outside the gene matches: 5. The CDR3 runs to 14 residues. The V gene's germline CDR1 is SGHRS and CDR2 YFSETQ. DNA for the CDR3: TGCGCCAGCAGCTCCTGGACAGGGGGGAACGAGCAGTACTTC. This gives the protein CASSSWTGGNEQYF.

The V and J genes are TRBV19 and TRBJ2-7; D remains ambiguous. The CDR3 loop spans 17 amino acids. Germline-derived CDR1 and CDR2 are LNHDA and SQIVND (reference sequence). The V gene lost 3 bases and the J gene lost 0 bases, with 18 bases spanning the gap. The CDR3 reads CASSIGNRVGFSYEQYF. The CDR3 DNA is TGTGCCAGTAGTATCGGCAACCGGGTGGGATTCTCCTACGAGCAGTACTTC. Drawing the rest from reference TRBV19 and TRBJ2-7, the complete variable domain is DGGITQSPKYLFRKEGQNVTLSCEQNLNHDAMYWYRQDPGQGLRLIYYSQIVNDFQKGDIAEGYSVSREKKESFPLTVTSAQKNPTAFYLCASSIGNRVGFSYEQYFGPGTRLTVT.

The CDR3 sequence: CASSLFSGGYNTGELFF. In DNA, the CDR3 is TGCGCCAGCAGCTTGTTTTCGGGAGGTTATAACACCGGGGAGCTGTTTTTT. V usage is TRBV5-1 and J usage is TRBJ2-2; 7 positions match TRBD2. CDR1 and CDR2 from the germline V gene are SGHRS and YFSETQ. V shed 1 base and J 2 bases; nucleotides not matched to a gene: 8. CDR3 size: 17 residues.

The chain combines TRBV30 with TRBJ2-7; 13 nucleotides match TRBD2. CDR1 and CDR2 (germline): GTSNPN, SVGIG (reference sequence). This CDR3 is 15 amino acids long. V was pared by 2 bases and J by 4 bases, with 5 bases of the junction left unmatched. The CDR3 coding sequence is TGTGCCTGGAGTAGGGGGACTAGCGGGATATACGAGCAGTACTTC. Translated: CAWSRGTSGIYEQYF.

The rearrangement links TRBV6-6 to TRBJ2-2, with 7 bases identical to TRBD2. V trimming: 2 bases; J trimming: 0 bases; junction bases outside the gene matches: 0. The germline gives CDR1 MNHNY, CDR2 SVGAGI (reference sequence). The CDR3 loop spans 15 amino acids. The CDR3 here is CASSYRGANTGELFF. DNA of the CDR3: TGTGCCAGCAGTTACCGGGGGGCGAACACCGGGGAGCTGTTTTTT.

The chain couples TRBV6-1 to TRBJ2-4, with 9 bases matching TRBD2. Trimming cost V 2 bases and J 6 bases; bases outside gene matches: 5. Germline assignment: CDR1 MNHNS and CDR2 SASEGT. The CDR3 is made up of 15 amino acids. CDR3 nucleotides: TGTGCCAGCAGTGAAAGGTCTAGCGGGACAAACATTCAGTACTTC. Amino acids: CASSERSSGTNIQYF.

J is TRBJ1-2 and V is TRBV6-5; the D is unclear. Germline V gives CDR1 MNHEY, CDR2 SVGAGI. V lost 0 bases, J lost 1 base, and 9 bases lay in between. The CDR3 runs to 15 residues. CDR3 sequence (DNA): TGTGCCAGCAGTTACTCGATAAACGGTAACTATGGCTACACCTTC. Its translation is CASSYSINGNYGYTF.

V gene TRBV19 combines with J gene TRBJ2-7, with D perhaps matching TRBD1 (5 bases). V was trimmed by 3 bases and J by 6 bases, leaving 21 bases between them. Germline CDR1 and CDR2: LNHDA and SQIVND (reference sequence). CDR3 length: 16 residues. CDR3 nucleotide sequence: TGTGCCAGTAGTATGGGGTCGACAGCTCCCGGTGTCGAGCAGTACTTC. Amino acid sequence: CASSMGSTAPGVEQYF.

The CDR3 spells CASQAGAETQYF. The CDR3 region has the DNA TGTGCCAGTCAGGCAGGGGCGGAGACCCAGTACTTC. The chain employs TRBV19 and TRBJ2-5; D perhaps matches TRBD1 (6 bases). The CDR3 has 12 amino acids. CDR1 is LNHDA, CDR2 SQIVND, per germline (reference sequence). Trimming stripped 8 bases from V and 5 bases from J, with 12 bases between.

This chain connects TRBV29-1 to TRBJ2-3; possible D gene TRBD2, 6 bases. The CDR3 loop spans 13 amino acids. V was trimmed by 1 base and J by 1 base, leaving 6 bases between them. Germline V lookup: CDR1 SQVTM, CDR2 ANQGSEA. In DNA form, the CDR3 reads TGCAGCGTTGAAGCGGGGGGCACAGATACGCAGTATTTT. As protein: CSVEAGGTDTQYF.

This chain uses TRBV11-3 with TRBJ2-5, with D possibly matching TRBD1 (6 bases). The better agreement between TRBJ2-7 and the DNA end casts doubt on the J call. The germline CDR1 and CDR2 sequences are SGHNT and YENEEA. This CDR3 has 14 residues. CDR3 nucleotides: TGTGCCAGCAGCTGGGGGCTAGGGGAGTACGAGCAGTACTTC. It is translated as CASSWGLGEYEQYF.

This chain uses TRBV6-9 with TRBJ1-5, with D perhaps matching TRBD1 (5 bases). The CDR3 totals 15 residues. The germline CDR1 and CDR2 sequences are MNHGY and SVAAGI. Trimming took off 6 bases at V and 4 bases at J, with 16 bases between the two ends. For the CDR3, the DNA is TGTGCCAGCAGCCGAACGGGGGAGGTAAATCAGCCCCAGCATTTT. This codes for CASSRTGEVNQPQHF.

V and J are TRBV5-1 and TRBJ1-3; D is ambiguous. Germline CDR1 reads SGHRS; CDR2 reads YFSETQ. V lost 0 bases and J 0 bases, leaving 7 bases between the germline ends. The length of the CDR3 is 15 residues. The CDR3 DNA reads as TGCGCCAGCAGCTTGGGGCCATCCTCTGGAAACACCATATATTTT. Protein: CASSLGPSSGNTIYF.

This chain joins TRBV11-3 and TRBJ2-7; 9 bases agree with TRBD1. The trim removed 4 bases at V and 4 bases at J, leaving 5 bases unmatched. The CDR3 is 14 residues long. Germline values: CDR1 SGHNT, CDR2 YENEEA. CDR3 DNA: TGTGCCAGCAGCTCCGGACAGGGGCGGTACGAGCAGTACTTC. It is translated as CASSSGQGRYEQYF. The full variable domain, rest sourced from reference TRBV11-3 and TRBJ2-7, is EAGVVQSPRYKIIEKKQPVAFWCNPISGHNTLYWYLQNLGQGPELLIRYENEEAVDDSQLPKDRFSAERLKGVDSTLKIQPAELGDSAVYLCASSSGQGRYEQYFGPGTRLTVT.

This chain links TRBV6-5 with TRBJ2-3; D uncertain. The CDR3 contains 13 residues. V was clipped by 6 bases and J by 1 base, with 8 bases between them. Germline V gives CDR1 MNHEY, CDR2 SVGAGI. CDR3 loop: CASRSGGTDTQYF. The CDR3 coding sequence is TGTGCCAGCAGGTCTGGTGGCACAGATACGCAGTATTTT.

The table lists this clone with a few counts. The chain recombines TRBV11-1 with TRBJ1-1, with unresolved D. The CDR3 sequence is 14 residues long. Trimming cost V 5 bases and J 2 bases, with 12 bases left between them. The germline gives CDR1 SGHAT, CDR2 FQDESV (reference sequence). The chain's CDR3 is CASSLGWQNTEAFF. CDR3 in DNA: TGTGCCAGCAGCCTCGGATGGCAAAACACTGAAGCTTTCTTT.

This chain connects TRBV19 to TRBJ1-1; D remains unclear. The CDR3 covers 12 residues. V was cut by 7 bases and J by 4 bases, with 10 bases left in between. The germline V gene encodes CDR1 LNHDA and CDR2 SQIVND (reference sequence). The CDR3 nucleotides read TGTGCCAGTACCATGGTGGGCACTGAAGCTTTCTTT. Its protein is CASTMVGTEAFF.

CDR3 protein: CASSSGTGVGYGYTF. The CDR3 DNA reads TGCGCCAGCAGCTCCGGGACAGGGGTAGGATATGGCTACACCTTC. The chain is built from TRBV5-1 and TRBJ1-2; 10 nucleotides agree with TRBD1. CDR3 length: 15 residues. Germline values: CDR1 SGHRS, CDR2 YFSETQ. J was trimmed by 5 bases and V by 3 bases; bases with no gene match: 7.

V and J are TRBV4-1 and TRBJ2-1, with 7 positions matching TRBD1. The CDR3 length is 13 residues. Trimming took 3 bases from V and 9 from J; bases not matched to a gene: 5. Germline CDR1 and CDR2: MGHRA and YSYEKL. The CDR3 protein is CASSHDRALEQFF. The CDR3 nucleotides are TGCGCCAGCAGCCATGACAGGGCCCTTGAGCAGTTCTTC.

The chain combines TRBV11-2 with TRBJ2-1; tentatively, D is TRBD1 (5 bases). Germline loops: CDR1 SGHAT, CDR2 FQNNGV. V was clipped by 1 base and J by 8 bases, with 15 bases between them. The CDR3 is made up of 15 amino acids. CDR3 amino acids: CASSLAGLVGDEQFF. DNA for the CDR3: TGTGCCAGCAGCTTAGCTGGGCTAGTAGGGGATGAGCAGTTCTTC.

The V gene is TRBV6-5, the J gene TRBJ1-1; no clear D gene. Per germline, CDR1 MNHEY and CDR2 SVGAGI. There are 15 residues in the CDR3. Trimming shortened V by 0 bases and J by 0 bases, and 8 bases separated the two germline ends. The CDR3 region has the DNA TGTGCCAGCAGTTACTCAGGACGGTTGAACACTGAAGCTTTCTTT. It specifies CASSYSGRLNTEAFF.

In regard to this clone: The junction departs from the called germline gene at one end, perhaps through a read error. This chain uses TRBV7-2 with TRBJ1-4; D is possibly TRBD1 (5 bases). Germline CDR1 is SGHTA and CDR2 is FQGNSA. This CDR3 is built from 15 residues. The CDR3 reads CASSLAGGSGEKLFF. The DNA of the CDR3 is TGTGCCAGCAGTTTAGCCGGGGGGTCGGGTGAAAAACTGTTTTTT. Complete variable domain (other parts from reference TRBV7-2 and TRBJ1-4): GAGVSQSPSNKVTEKGKDVELRCDPISGHTALYWYRQSLGQGLEFLIYFQGNSAPDKSGLPSDRFSAERTGGSVSTLTIQRTQQEDSAVYLCASSLAGGSGEKLFFGSGTQLSVL.

The V and J genes are TRBV5-4 and TRBJ1-2; TRBD1 matches at 9 bases. Trimming cost V 4 bases and J 2 bases; bases outside gene matches: 9. This CDR3 is built from 16 residues. Germline CDR1 SGHNT, CDR2 YYREEE (reference sequence). The CDR3 bases are TGTGCCAGCAGCACCAGACAGGGGGGAGAAAACTATGGCTACACCTTC. It is translated as CASSTRQGGENYGYTF.

V is TRBV7-8 and J is TRBJ2-7; no reliable D call. There are 17 residues in the CDR3. V gave up 1 base and J gave up 4 bases, with 20 bases separating them. Germline V gene sequence: CDR1 SGHVS, CDR2 FQNEAQ. The CDR3 DNA sequence: TGTGCCAGCAGCTTAGATGCCTTCCCCCGCGTCGAATACGAGCAGTACTTC. The encoded protein is CASSLDAFPRVEYEQYF.

This chain connects TRBV7-8 to TRBJ1-1, with D unclear. CDR1 and CDR2 from the germline V gene are SGHVS and FQNEAQ. This CDR3 has 15 residues. V lost 2 bases and J lost 1, with 11 bases in between. CDR3 protein: CASSLMATANTEAFF. The CDR3 DNA sequence: TGTGCCAGCAGCTTAATGGCGACGGCGAACACTGAAGCTTTCTTT. The complete variable domain, with remaining parts taken from reference TRBV7-8 and TRBJ1-1, reads GAGVSQSPRYKVAKRGQDVALRCDPISGHVSLFWYQQALGQGPEFLTYFQNEAQLDKSGLPSDRFFAERPEGSVSTLKIQRTQQEDSAVYLCASSLMATANTEAFFGQGTRLTVV.

The chain is built from TRBV30 and TRBJ2-1; 7 bases map to TRBD2. Per the germline V gene, CDR1 is GTSNPN and CDR2 is SVGIG (reference sequence). The V segment lost 4 bases and the J segment 4 bases; nucleotides outside the gene matches: 4. This CDR3 has 13 residues. The CDR3 sequence is CAWIGGLYNEQFF. CDR3 bases: TGTGCCTGGATCGGGGGGTTGTACAATGAGCAGTTCTTC.

The chain employs TRBV2 and TRBJ2-7; the match to TRBD2 covers 9 bases. Germline CDR1 SNHLY, CDR2 FYNNEI. The CDR3 has 15 amino acids. V was pared by 5 bases and J by 3 bases, with 8 bases of the junction left unmatched. The CDR3 nucleotides read TGTGCCAGCAGTCCAGGACTAGCGAACTTCTACGAGCAGTACTTC. Protein product: CASSPGLANFYEQYF.

The chain has TRBV7-2 and TRBJ2-3; D possibly matches TRBD1 or TRBD2 (5 bases each). CDR1 is SGHTA, CDR2 FQGNSA, per germline. The CDR3 spans 13 residues. Deletions cut 4 bases from V and 1 base from J, with 6 bases between. The CDR3 DNA sequence: TGTGCCAGCAGCTGGGACCGCACAGATACGCAGTATTTT. Translated, it gives CASSWDRTDTQYF.

V gene TRBV7-9 combines with J gene TRBJ2-1, with D hard to call. V was clipped by 5 bases and J by 4 bases, with 9 bases between them. This CDR3 is built from 13 residues. Germline V gene data show CDR1 as SEHNR and CDR2 as FQNEAQ (reference sequence). CDR3 DNA sequence: TGTGCCAGCAGCACCCAGCAATACAATGAGCAGTTCTTC. As protein: CASSTQQYNEQFF.